This T cell receptor (beta chain) was recovered during a study of T-cell memory formation after mild COVID-19. Study-wide results and limits: Contracting clones from day 15 to 85 had balanced CD4/CD8; later expanders favoured CD4+.

This clonotype is medium-sized by share. Its specificity is unknown. TCRdb re-derived calls from the 5' RACE reads in MiXCR, one entry per CDR3 protein. The sample contains roughly 110,000 distinct CDR3 sequences, approximately 15% of which appear only once. The germline CDR1 and CDR2 sequences are MGHRA and YSYEKL. V lost 2 bases and J lost 5, with 10 bases in between. The CDR3 consists of 13 residues. The V call is TRBV4-1, the J call TRBJ2-7; D is unresolved. The sequence derives from an adult woman who had mild COVID-19 (a few samples of this study predate the infection). Cell type and time point are not known. Sequencing input: PBMCs or a T cell subset sorted from them (not recorded which). CDR3 loop: CASSQPNGDEQYF. For the CDR3, the DNA is TGCGCCAGCAGCCAACCGAATGGGGACGAGCAGTACTTC.